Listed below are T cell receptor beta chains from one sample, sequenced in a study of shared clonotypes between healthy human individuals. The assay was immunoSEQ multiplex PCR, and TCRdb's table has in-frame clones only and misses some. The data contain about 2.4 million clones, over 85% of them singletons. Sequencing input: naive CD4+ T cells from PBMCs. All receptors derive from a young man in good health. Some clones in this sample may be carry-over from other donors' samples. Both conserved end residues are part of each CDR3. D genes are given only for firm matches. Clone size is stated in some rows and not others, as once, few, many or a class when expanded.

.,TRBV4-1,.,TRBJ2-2,CASSQVSAGMNTGELFF,TGCGCCAGCAGCCAAGTCTCAGCGGGTATGAACACCGGGGAGCTGTTTTTT
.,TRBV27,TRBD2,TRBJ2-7,CASSLLGGSSYEQYF,TGTGCCAGCAGTTTATTGGGCGGGAGCTCCTACGAGCAGTACTTC
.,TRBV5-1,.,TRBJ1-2,CASSPVEERSYGYTF,TGCGCCAGCAGCCCGGTGGAGGAACGGAGCTATGGCTACACCTTC
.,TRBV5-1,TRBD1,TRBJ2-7,CASSGTGGASTYYEQYF,TGCGCCAGCTCCGGGACAGGGGGCGCGAGCACGTACTACGAGCAGTACTTC
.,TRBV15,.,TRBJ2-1,CATSRALENEQFF,TGTGCCACCAGCAGAGCACTGGAAAATGAGCAGTTCTTC
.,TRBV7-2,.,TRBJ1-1,CASSSALGNEAFF,TGTGCCAGCAGCTCCGCGCTGGGGAATGAAGCTTTCTTT
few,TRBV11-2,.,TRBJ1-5,CASSPGGGRNQPQHF,TGTGCCAGCAGCCCCGGCGGGGGTAGGAATCAGCCCCAGCATTTT
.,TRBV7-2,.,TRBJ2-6,CASSLAAGAASGANVLTF,TGTGCCAGCAGCTTGGCTGCCGGGGCGGCCTCTGGGGCCAACGTCCTGACTTTC
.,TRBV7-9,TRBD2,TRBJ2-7,CASSTTLGVAGGVSYEQYF,TGTGCCAGCAGCACCACCCTGGGGGTAGCGGGAGGAGTCTCCTACGAGCAGTACTTC
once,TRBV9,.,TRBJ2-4,CASSLPRSLAKNIQYF,TGTGCCAGCAGCTTACCCCGCTCGTTAGCCAAAAACATTCAGTACTTC
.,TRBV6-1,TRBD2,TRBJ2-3,CASSIAGVGKDTQYF,TGTGCCAGCAGTATAGCGGGAGTGGGAAAAGATACGCAGTATTTT
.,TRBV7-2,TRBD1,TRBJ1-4,CASSLARTGLNEKLFF,TGTGCCAGCAGCTTAGCGCGGACAGGCCTTAATGAAAAACTGTTTTTT
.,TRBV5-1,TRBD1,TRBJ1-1,CASSLDLGQGAPEAFF,TGCGCCAGCAGCTTGGACCTGGGACAGGGGGCGCCTGAAGCTTTCTTT
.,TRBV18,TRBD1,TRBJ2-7,CASSPRDRSSYEQYF,TGTGCCAGCTCACCCCGGGACAGGAGCTCCTACGAGCAGTACTTC
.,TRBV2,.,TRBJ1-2,CALRASLGYYGYTF,TGTGCCCTCCGGGCCTCCCTGGGGTACTATGGCTACACCTTC
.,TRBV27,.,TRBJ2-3,CASSLTGGSGQYF,TGTGCCAGCAGTTTAACTGGGGGGTCCGGGCAGTATTTT
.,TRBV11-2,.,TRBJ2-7,CASSRLRSYEQYF,TGTGCCAGCAGCCGCCTACGCTCCTACGAGCAGTACTTC
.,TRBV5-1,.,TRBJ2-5,CASSVQAPQETQYF,TGCGCCAGCAGCGTACAGGCGCCCCAAGAGACCCAGTACTTC
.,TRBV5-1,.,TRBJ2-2,CASSFQGFDTGELFF,TGCGCCAGCAGCTTCCAGGGGTTCGACACCGGGGAGCTGTTTTTT
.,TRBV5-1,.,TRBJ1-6,CASSLRELGSPLHF,TGCGCCAGCAGCTTGCGGGAATTGGGATCACCCCTCCACTTT
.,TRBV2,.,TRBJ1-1,CASSELGRGTEAFF,TGTGCCAGCAGTGAACTGGGTAGAGGAACTGAAGCTTTCTTT
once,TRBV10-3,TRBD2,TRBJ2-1,CATQRGNSYNEQFF,TGTGCCACCCAGCGGGGTAACTCCTACAATGAGCAGTTCTTC
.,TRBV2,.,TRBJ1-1,CASSVGQNTEAFF,TGTGCCAGCAGTGTTGGCCAAAACACTGAAGCTTTCTTT
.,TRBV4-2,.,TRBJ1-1,CASSQDHVAGNSEAFF,TGTGCCAGCAGCCAAGATCATGTGGCGGGGAACTCTGAAGCTTTCTTT
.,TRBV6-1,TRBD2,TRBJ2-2,CASRGLALNTGELFF,TGTGCCAGCAGGGGACTAGCTTTGAACACCGGGGAGCTGTTTTTT
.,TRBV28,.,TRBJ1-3,CASSLRLGVRNTIYF,TGTGCCAGCAGTTTAAGATTAGGGGTCCGAAACACCATATATTTT
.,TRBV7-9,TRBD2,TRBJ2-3,CASSQRGAGDVTQYF,TGTGCCAGCAGCCAGCGAGGAGCGGGAGACGTTACGCAGTATTTT
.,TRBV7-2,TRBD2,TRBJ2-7,CASSLGLAGLGYYEQYF,TGTGCCAGCAGCCTCGGACTAGCGGGGTTGGGGTACTACGAGCAGTACTTC
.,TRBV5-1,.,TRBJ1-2,CASSLGIWGDYGYTF,TGCGCCAGCAGCTTGGGTATCTGGGGGGACTATGGCTACACCTTC
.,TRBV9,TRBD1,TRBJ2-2,CASSVEHGTANTGELFF,TGTGCCAGCAGCGTAGAACATGGGACAGCGAACACCGGGGAGCTGTTTTTT
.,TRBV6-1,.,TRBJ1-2,CASSGGVVAYGYTF,TGTGCCAGCAGTGGAGGGGTGGTAGCCTATGGCTACACCTTC
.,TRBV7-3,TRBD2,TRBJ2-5,CASSFDGRRYETQYF,TGTGCCAGCAGCTTTGACGGGAGGAGGTATGAGACCCAGTACTTC
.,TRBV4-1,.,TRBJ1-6,CASSQTPPQGGSSPLHF,TGCGCCAGCAGCCAGACCCCCCCACAGGGCGGTAGTTCACCCCTCCACTTT
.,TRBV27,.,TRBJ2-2,CASSPGQGAGTGELFF,TGTGCCAGCAGCCCCGGACAGGGAGCGGGGACCGGGGAGCTGTTTTTT
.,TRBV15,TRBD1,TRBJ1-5,CATSMRDRGSNQPQHF,TGTGCCACCAGCATGAGGGACAGGGGGAGCAATCAGCCCCAGCATTTT
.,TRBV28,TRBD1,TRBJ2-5,CASSNRGRSVKTQYF,TGTGCCAGCAGTAACAGGGGGCGATCGGTCAAGACCCAGTACTTC
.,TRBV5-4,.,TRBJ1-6,CASTLNSGSSYNSPLHF,TGTGCCAGCACCCTGAACTCCGGGAGCTCCTATAATTCACCCCTCCACTTT
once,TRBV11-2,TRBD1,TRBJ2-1,CASSARGLGYNEQFF,TGTGCCAGCAGCGCCAGGGGGCTCGGGTACAATGAGCAGTTCTTC
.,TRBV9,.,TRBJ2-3,CASSFPGDTQYF,TGTGCCAGCAGCTTCCCCGGGGATACGCAGTATTTT
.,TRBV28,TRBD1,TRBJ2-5,CATMGRGKETQYF,TGTGCCACAATGGGCAGGGGGAAAGAGACCCAGTACTTC
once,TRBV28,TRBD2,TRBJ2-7,CASSLGGGVGEQYF,TGTGCCAGCAGTTTGGGGGGAGGGGTAGGCGAGCAGTACTTC
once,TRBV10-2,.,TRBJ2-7,CASSQWQNYEQYF,TGCGCCAGCAGCCAGTGGCAAAACTACGAGCAGTACTTC
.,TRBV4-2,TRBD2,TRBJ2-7,CASSQVPGGLGLTVEQYF,TGTGCCAGCAGCCAAGTTCCGGGAGGGCTAGGATTAACGGTCGAGCAGTACTTC
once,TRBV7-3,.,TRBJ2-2,CASSLMGTGELFF,TGTGCCAGCAGCTTAATGGGAACCGGGGAGCTGTTTTTT
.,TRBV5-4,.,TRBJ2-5,CASTPNGGETQYF,TGTGCCAGCACCCCCAACGGGGGAGAGACCCAGTACTTC
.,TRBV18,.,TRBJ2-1,CASSPRLDYNEQFF,TGTGCCAGCTCACCACGATTAGACTACAATGAGCAGTTCTTC
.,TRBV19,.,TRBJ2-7,CASKGGGLHYEQYF,TGTGCCAGTAAAGGCGGCGGGCTCCACTACGAGCAGTACTTC
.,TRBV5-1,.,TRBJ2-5,CASSKSRETQYF,TGCGCCAGCAGCAAGTCGAGAGAGACCCAGTACTTC
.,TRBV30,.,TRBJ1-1,CAWSHLGNTEAFF,TGTGCCTGGAGCCATTTGGGGAACACTGAAGCTTTCTTT
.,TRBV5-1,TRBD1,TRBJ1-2,CASSLPDRGDGYTF,TGCGCCAGCAGCTTGCCCGACAGGGGGGACGGCTACACCTTC
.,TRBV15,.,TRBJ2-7,CATSPLRTAFNYEQYF,TGTGCCACCAGCCCCCTTCGGACAGCCTTTAACTACGAGCAGTACTTC
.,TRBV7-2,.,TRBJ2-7,CASSSTTGTPFEQYF,TGTGCCAGCAGCTCGACAACCGGGACACCATTCGAGCAGTACTTC
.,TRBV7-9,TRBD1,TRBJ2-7,CASSSGQGRGHEQYF,TGTGCCAGCAGCTCCGGACAGGGGAGAGGCCACGAGCAGTACTTC
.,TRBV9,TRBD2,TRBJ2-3,CASSTHGGTGVPDTQYF,TGTGCCAGCAGCACACACGGGGGGACGGGAGTCCCAGATACGCAGTATTTT
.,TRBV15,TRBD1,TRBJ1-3,CATSRRTGNSGNTIYF,TGTGCCACCAGCAGAAGGACAGGAAACTCTGGAAACACCATATATTTT